Following are 2 T cell receptor beta chains from one sample sequenced in a study of lymphopenia after photon versus proton radiotherapy. TCRdb keeps only in-frame clones here, not all; method: immunoSEQ multiplex PCR. The sample includes roughly 76,000 clones, just under 95% of them seen just once. This sample comprised peripheral blood, obtained from a patient treated with photon-based radiotherapy. Receptor source: a woman in her thirties or forties with cholangiocarcinoma.

The CDR3 loop reads CASSFRPGLRGNQPQHF. For the CDR3, the DNA is TGTGCCAGTAGTTTTCGCCCCGGGCTCCGGGGCAATCAGCCCCAGCATTTT. This chain connects TRBV19 to TRBJ1-5; D call uncertain. Trimming shortened V by 5 bases and J by 2 bases, and 19 bases separated the two germline ends. Germline CDR1 reads LNHDA; CDR2 reads SQIVND (reference sequence). The CDR3 runs to 17 residues. Full variable domain (remainder filled in from reference TRBV19 and TRBJ1-5): DGGITQSPKYLFRKEGQNVTLSCEQNLNHDAMYWYRQDPGQGLRLIYYSQIVNDFQKGDIAEGYSVSREKKESFPLTVTSAQKNPTAFYLCASSFRPGLRGNQPQHFGDGTRLSIL.

This clone showed up just once. The CDR3: CAWSPGTSGTDTQYF. DNA of the CDR3: TGTGCCTGGTCACCCGGGACTAGCGGCACAGATACGCAGTATTTT. The rearrangement links TRBV30 to TRBJ2-3, with 10 bases lining up with TRBD2. This CDR3 contains 15 residues. V dropped 5 bases and J dropped 1; count of bases not matched to a gene: 6. Looked up from germline, CDR1 is GTSNPN and CDR2 is SVGIG (reference sequence).